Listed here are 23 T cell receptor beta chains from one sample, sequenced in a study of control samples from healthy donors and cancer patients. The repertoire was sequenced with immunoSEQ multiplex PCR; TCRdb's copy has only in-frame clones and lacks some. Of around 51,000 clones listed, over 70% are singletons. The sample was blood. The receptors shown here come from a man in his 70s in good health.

The CDR3 loop reads CAISESGTYDADTQYF. DNA for the CDR3: TGTGCCATCAGTGAGTCCGGGACCTACGACGCAGATACGCAGTATTTT. The chain is built from TRBV10-3 and TRBJ2-3; D is perhaps TRBD1 or TRBD2 (5 bases each). This CDR3 is built from 16 residues. CDR1 and CDR2 (germline): ENHRY, SYGVKD. Trimming shortened V by 0 bases and J by 4 bases, and 14 bases separated the two germline ends.

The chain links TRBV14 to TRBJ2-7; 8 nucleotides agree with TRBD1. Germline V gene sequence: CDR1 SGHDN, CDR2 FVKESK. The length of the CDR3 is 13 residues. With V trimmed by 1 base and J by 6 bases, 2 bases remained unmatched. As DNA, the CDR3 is TGTGCCAGCAGCCAAGTTACAGGGGGCGAGCAGTACTTC. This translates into CASSQVTGGEQYF.

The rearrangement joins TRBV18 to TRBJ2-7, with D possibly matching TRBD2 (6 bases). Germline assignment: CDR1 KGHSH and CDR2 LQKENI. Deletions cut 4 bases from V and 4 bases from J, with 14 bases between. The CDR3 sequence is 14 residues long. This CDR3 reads CASSQGPGLYEQYF. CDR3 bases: TGTGCCAGCTCACAAGGCCCTGGACTATACGAGCAGTACTTC.

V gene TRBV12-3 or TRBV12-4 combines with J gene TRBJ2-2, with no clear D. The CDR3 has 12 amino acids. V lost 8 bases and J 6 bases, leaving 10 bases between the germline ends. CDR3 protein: CASRLGAGELFF. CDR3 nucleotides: TGTGCCAGCCGCCTGGGCGCCGGGGAGCTGTTTTTT.

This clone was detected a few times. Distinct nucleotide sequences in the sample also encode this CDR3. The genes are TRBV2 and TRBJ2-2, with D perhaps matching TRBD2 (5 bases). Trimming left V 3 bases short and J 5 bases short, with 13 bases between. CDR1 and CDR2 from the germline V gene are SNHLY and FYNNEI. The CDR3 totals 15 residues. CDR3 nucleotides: TGTGCCAGCAGTGAGTGGCTAGCTCGAACCGGGGAGCTGTTTTTT. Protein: CASSEWLARTGELFF.

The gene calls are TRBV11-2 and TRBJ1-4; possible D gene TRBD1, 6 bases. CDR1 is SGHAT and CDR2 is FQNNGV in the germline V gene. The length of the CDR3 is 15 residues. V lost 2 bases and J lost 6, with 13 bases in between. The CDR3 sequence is CASSLTPGVDEKLFF. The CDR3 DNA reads TGTGCCAGCAGCTTAACTCCAGGGGTAGATGAAAAACTGTTTTTT.

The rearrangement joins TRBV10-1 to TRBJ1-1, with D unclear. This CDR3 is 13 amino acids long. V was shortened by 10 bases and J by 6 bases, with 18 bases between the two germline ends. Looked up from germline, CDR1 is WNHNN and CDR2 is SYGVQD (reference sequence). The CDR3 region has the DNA TGCGCCACTTCGGACCTGACTCGGGCTGAAGCTTTCTTT. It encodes CATSDLTRAEAFF.

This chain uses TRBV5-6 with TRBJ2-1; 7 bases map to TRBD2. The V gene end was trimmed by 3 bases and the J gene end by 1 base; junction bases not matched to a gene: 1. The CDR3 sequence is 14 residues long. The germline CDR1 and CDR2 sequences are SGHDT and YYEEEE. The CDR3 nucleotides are TGTGCCAGCAGCTCGCGGGAGTCCTACAATGAGCAGTTCTTC. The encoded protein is CASSSRESYNEQFF.

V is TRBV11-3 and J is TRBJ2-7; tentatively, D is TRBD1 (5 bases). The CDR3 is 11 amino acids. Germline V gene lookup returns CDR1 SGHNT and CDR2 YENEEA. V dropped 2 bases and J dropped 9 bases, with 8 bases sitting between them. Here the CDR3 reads CASSLRGGQYF. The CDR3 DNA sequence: TGTGCCAGCAGCTTAAGGGGCGGGCAGTACTTC.

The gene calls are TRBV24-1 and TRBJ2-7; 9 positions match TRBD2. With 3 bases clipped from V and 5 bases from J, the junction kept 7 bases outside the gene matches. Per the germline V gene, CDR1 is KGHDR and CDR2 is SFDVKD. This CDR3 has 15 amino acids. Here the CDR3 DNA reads TGTGCCACCAGTGATGCGGCTAGCGGGACCCACGAGCAGTACTTC. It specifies CATSDAASGTHEQYF.

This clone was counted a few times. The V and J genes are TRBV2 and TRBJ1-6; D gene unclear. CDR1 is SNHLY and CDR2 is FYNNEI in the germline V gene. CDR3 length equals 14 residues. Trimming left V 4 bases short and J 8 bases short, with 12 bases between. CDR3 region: CASSVSSWDSPLHF. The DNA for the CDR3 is TGTGCCAGCAGTGTTTCCTCCTGGGATTCACCCCTCCACTTT.

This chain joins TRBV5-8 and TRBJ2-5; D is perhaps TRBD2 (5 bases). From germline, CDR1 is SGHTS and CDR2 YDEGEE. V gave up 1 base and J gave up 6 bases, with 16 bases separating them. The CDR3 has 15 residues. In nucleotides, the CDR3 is TGTGCCAGCAGCTTGAGAGGGCTTAGGAAAAAGACCCAGTACTTC. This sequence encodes CASSLRGLRKKTQYF.

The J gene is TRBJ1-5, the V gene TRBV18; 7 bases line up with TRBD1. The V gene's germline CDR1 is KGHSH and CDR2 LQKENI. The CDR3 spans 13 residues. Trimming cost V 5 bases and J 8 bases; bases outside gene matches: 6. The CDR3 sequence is CASSDRVYEPQHF. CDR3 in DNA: TGTGCCAGCTCAGACAGGGTATATGAGCCCCAGCATTTT.

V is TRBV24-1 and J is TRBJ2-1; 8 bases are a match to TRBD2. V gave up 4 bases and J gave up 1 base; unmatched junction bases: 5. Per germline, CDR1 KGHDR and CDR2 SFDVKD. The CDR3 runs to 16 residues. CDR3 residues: CATSEKREWSYNEQFF. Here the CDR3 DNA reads TGTGCCACCAGTGAGAAGCGGGAGTGGTCCTACAATGAGCAGTTCTTC.

CDR3 amino acids: CASSYNRGLCGYTF. CDR3 bases: TGTGCCAGCAGTTACAACAGGGGGCTCTGTGGCTACACCTTC. V is TRBV6-5 and J is TRBJ1-2, with 9 bases matching TRBD1. The CDR3 is made up of 14 amino acids. Germline CDR1 MNHEY, CDR2 SVGAGI. V lost 2 bases to trimming and J lost 7 bases; unmatched junction nucleotides: 5.

This CDR3 reads CASSLTTYNEQFF. In DNA, the CDR3 is TGTGCCAGCAGCTTGACTACCTACAATGAGCAGTTCTTC. The chain carries TRBV7-9 and TRBJ2-1; a possible D gene is TRBD2 (5 bases). Germline values: CDR1 SEHNR, CDR2 FQNEAQ (reference sequence). V gave up 3 bases and J gave up 2 bases, with 5 bases separating them. This CDR3 region has 13 residues.

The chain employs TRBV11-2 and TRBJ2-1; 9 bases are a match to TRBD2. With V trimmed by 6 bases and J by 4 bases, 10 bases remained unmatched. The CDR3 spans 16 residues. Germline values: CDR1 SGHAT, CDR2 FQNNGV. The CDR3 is CASRKLAGRPYNEQFF. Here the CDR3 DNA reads TGTGCCAGCAGAAAGCTAGCGGGAAGACCTTACAATGAGCAGTTCTTC.

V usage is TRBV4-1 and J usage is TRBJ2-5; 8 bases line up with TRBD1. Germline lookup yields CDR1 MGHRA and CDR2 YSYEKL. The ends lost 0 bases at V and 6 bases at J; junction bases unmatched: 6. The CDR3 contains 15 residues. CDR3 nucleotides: TGCGCCAGCAGCCAAGATCCAGGGGGCATGAAGACCCAGTACTTC. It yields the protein CASSQDPGGMKTQYF.

The CDR3 coding sequence is TGTGCCAGCAGCTTGACTAGGGTACTCACAGATACGCAGTATTTT. Encoded protein: CASSLTRVLTDTQYF. The V and J genes are TRBV7-9 and TRBJ2-3; TRBD2 is a possible D gene (6 bases). The V end lost 3 bases, the J end lost 2 bases, and 12 bases lay between the germline ends. CDR3 length equals 15 residues. Germline CDR1 is SEHNR and CDR2 is FQNEAQ (reference sequence).

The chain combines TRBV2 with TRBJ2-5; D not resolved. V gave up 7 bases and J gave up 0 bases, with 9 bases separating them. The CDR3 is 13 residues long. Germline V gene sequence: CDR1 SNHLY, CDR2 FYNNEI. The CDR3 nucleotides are TGTGCCAGCAATACAGCGTACCAAGAGACCCAGTACTTC. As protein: CASNTAYQETQYF.

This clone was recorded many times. The CDR3 bases are TGTGCCAGCAGCTCCGGACAGAGCAATCAGCCCCAGCATTTT. Its translation: CASSSGQSNQPQHF. V usage is TRBV7-2 and J usage is TRBJ1-5, with a possible D match to TRBD1 (6 bases). The CDR3 loop spans 14 amino acids. CDR1 SGHTA and CDR2 FQGNSA come from the germline V gene. The ends were cut back, 4 bases at V and 1 base at J, with 8 bases in the middle.

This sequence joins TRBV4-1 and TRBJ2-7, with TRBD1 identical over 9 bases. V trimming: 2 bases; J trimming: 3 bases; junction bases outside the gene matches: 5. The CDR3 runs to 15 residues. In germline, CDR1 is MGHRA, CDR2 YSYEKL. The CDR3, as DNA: TGCGCCAGCAGCCAAAGGGGACAGGGAGGCTACGAGCAGTACTTC. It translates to CASSQRGQGGYEQYF.

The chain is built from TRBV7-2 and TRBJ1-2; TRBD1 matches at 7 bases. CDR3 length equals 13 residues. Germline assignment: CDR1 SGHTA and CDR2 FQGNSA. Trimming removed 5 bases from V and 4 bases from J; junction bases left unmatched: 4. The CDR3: CASSPDRFYGYTF. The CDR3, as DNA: TGTGCCAGCAGCCCGGACAGGTTCTATGGCTACACCTTC.